These T cell receptor beta chains were read from a single sample in a study of T cell responses to AZD1222 COVID-19 vaccine. TCRdb's table, derived via immunoSEQ multiplex PCR, lists solely in-frame clones and lacks some. The data hold over 110,000 clones, with around 90% observed a single time. Sample: peripheral blood, taken on day 0 of AZD1222 vaccination. The receptors come from an adult in good health. Both conserved end residues are trimmed from each CDR3.

v_call cdr3_aa
TRBV5-6 ASSLLTTEAF
TRBV3-1/TRBV3-2 ASSLWVAGPHEQY
TRBV28 ASSLLLYPGGKGNTGELF
TRBV19 ASSIKVWTGSSGANVLT
TRBV20-1 SAGAPGELF
TRBV10-1 ASSGTSSSGELF
TRBV4-1 ASSQVRNTGELF
TRBV27 ASTPGGTGHEQY
TRBV30 AWNRRTSGRASSYEQY
TRBV2 ASTPHSDSYEQY
TRBV27 ASRSGWDNEKLF
TRBV7-9 ASSSAQAGATDTQY
TRBV11-3 ASSLQGSSYNEQF
TRBV6-1 ASSEETGGYNEQF
TRBV5-1 ASSLAGRLNTEAF
TRBV19 ASSIGGATEAF
TRBV30 AWSRGQATNEKLF
TRBV19 ASSAGGGANEKLF
TRBV5-1 ASSLPGQLNEQF
TRBV28 ASRPRGLGAGGETQY
TRBV19 ASSLEGGWGQPQH
TRBV6-5 ASNTQPNQPQH
TRBV6-5 ASSYSKVVGSDTQY
TRBV29-1 SVTLPGQGFYEQY
TRBV7-9 ASSLTGPAYEQY
TRBV5-1 ASRPGGADYNSPLH
TRBV5-6 ASSFGGRSNQPQH
TRBV2 ASFRTENTEAF
TRBV18 ASSPPGGARTRAF